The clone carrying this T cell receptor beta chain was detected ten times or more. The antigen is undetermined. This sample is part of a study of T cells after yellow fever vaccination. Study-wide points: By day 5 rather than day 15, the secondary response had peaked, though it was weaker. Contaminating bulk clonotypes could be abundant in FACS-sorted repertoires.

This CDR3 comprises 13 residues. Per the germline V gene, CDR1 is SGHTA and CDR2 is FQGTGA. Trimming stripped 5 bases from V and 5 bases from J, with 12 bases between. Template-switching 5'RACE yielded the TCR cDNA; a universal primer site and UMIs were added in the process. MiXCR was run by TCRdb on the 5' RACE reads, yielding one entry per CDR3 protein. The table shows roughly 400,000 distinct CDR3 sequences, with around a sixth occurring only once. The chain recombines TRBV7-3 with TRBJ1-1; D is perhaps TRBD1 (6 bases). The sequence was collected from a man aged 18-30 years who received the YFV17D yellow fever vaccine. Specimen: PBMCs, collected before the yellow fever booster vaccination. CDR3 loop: CASSTQGNTEAFF. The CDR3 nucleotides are TGTGCCAGCAGCACACAGGGAAATACTGAAGCTTTCTTT.